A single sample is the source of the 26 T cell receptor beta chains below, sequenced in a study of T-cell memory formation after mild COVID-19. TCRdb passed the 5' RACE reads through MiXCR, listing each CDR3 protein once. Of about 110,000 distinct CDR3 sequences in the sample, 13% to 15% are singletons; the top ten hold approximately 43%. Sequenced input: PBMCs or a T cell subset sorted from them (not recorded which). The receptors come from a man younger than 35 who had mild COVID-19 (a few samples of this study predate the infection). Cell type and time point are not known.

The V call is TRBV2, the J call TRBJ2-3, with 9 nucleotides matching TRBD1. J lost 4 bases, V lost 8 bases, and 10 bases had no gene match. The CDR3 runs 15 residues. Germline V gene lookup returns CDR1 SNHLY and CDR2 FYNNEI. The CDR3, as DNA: TGTGCCAGCCCCTCTACAGGGGGCATTTCAGATACGCAGTATTTT. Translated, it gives CASPSTGGISDTQYF.

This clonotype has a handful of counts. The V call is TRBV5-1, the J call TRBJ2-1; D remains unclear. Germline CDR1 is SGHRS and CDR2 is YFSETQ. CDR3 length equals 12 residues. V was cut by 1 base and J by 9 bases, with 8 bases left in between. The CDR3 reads CASSLNVGEQFF. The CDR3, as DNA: TGCGCCAGCAGCTTGAATGTGGGTGAGCAGTTCTTC.

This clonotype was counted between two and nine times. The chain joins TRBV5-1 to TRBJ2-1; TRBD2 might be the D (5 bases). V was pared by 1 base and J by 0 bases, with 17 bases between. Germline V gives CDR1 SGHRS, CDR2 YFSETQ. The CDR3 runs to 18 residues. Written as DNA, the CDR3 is TGCGCCAGCAGCTTGTGGAGGCTGACACAGAGCTCCTACAATGAGCAGTTCTTC. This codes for CASSLWRLTQSSYNEQFF.

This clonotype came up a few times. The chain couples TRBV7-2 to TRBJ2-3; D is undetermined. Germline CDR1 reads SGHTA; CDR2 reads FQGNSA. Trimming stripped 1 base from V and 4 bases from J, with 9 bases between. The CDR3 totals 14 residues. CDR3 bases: TGTGCCAGCAGCTTAGATTCAGCCGCAGATACGCAGTATTTT. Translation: CASSLDSAADTQYF.

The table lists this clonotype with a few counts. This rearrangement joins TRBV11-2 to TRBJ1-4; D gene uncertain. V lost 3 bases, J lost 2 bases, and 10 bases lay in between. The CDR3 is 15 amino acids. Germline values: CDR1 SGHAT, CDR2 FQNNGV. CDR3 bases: TGTGCCAGCAGCTTCGGACGGAAGACTAATGAAAAACTGTTTTTT. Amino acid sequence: CASSFGRKTNEKLFF.

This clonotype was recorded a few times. The CDR3 region has the DNA TGTGCTAGTGGTTTTGGGTACTTTGAGCAGTTCTTC. Residues: CASGFGYFEQFF. The chain is built from TRBV12-5 and TRBJ2-1; D not resolved. Germline V CDR1 and CDR2: LGHNT, FRNRAP. V was pared by 3 bases and J by 9 bases, with 9 bases between. CDR3 size: 12 residues.

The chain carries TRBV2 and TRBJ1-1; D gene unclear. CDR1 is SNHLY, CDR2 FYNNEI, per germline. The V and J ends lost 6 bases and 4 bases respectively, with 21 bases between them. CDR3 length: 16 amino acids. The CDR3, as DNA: TGTGCCAGCAGCCCAGGCACTCGGCCTAGTAGCACTGAAGCTTTCTTT. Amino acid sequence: CASSPGTRPSSTEAFF.

CDR3 DNA sequence: TGTGCCAGCAGCCAAGTGGCGGGGGCACCCGATACGCAGTATTTT. Protein product: CASSQVAGAPDTQYF. The V and J genes are TRBV3-1 and TRBJ2-3; a weak D match, TRBD2 (7 bases). The V gene lost 1 base and the J gene lost 6 bases, with 14 bases spanning the gap. CDR1 is LGHDT, CDR2 YNNKEL, per germline (reference sequence). This CDR3 has 15 residues.

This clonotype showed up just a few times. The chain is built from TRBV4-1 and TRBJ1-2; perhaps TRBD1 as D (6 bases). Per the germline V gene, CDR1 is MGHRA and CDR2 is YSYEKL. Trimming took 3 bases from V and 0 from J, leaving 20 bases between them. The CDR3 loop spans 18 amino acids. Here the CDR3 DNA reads TGCGCCAGCAGCCATTATCCACAGGGAACTATCTCTAACTATGGCTACACCTTC. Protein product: CASSHYPQGTISNYGYTF.

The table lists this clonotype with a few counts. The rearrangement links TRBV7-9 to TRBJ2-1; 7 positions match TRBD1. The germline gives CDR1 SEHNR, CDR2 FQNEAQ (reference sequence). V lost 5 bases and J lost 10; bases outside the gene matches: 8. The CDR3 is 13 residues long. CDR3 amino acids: CASSLLTGREQFF. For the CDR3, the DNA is TGTGCCAGCAGCCTGTTGACAGGGCGCGAGCAGTTCTTC.

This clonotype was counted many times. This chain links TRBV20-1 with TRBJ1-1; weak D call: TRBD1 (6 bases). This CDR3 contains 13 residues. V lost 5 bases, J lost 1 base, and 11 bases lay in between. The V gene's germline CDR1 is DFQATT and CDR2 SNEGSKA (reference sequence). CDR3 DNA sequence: TGCAGTGCTCGGGGGCGATCGAACACTGAAGCTTTCTTT. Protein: CSARGRSNTEAFF.

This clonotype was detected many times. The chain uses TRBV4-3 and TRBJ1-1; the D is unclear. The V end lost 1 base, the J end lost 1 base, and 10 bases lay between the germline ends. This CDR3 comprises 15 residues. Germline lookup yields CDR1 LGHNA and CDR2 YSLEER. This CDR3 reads CASSQVDRGNTEAFF. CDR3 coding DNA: TGCGCCAGCAGCCAAGTGGATCGAGGGAACACTGAAGCTTTCTTT.

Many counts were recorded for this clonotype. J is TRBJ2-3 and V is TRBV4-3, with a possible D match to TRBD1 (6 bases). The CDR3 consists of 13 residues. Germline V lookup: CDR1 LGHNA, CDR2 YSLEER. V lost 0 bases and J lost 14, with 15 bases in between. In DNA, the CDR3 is TGCGCCAGCAGCCAAGATGGGACCCAGGGGTCGTATTTT. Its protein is CASSQDGTQGSYF.

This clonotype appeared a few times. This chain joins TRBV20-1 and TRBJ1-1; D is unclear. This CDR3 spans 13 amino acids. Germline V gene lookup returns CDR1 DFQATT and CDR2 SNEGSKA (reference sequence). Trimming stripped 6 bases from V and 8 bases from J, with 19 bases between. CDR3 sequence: CSAREVGRAEAFF. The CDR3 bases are TGCAGTGCCCGAGAGGTTGGGAGGGCAGAAGCTTTCTTT.

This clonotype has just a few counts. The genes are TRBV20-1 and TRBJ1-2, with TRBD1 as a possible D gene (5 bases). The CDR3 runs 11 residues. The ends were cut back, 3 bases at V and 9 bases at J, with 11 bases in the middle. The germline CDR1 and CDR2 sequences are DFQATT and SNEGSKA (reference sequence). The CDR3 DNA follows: TGCAGTGCTAGTAACCAGGGCCGCTACACCTTC. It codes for CSASNQGRYTF.

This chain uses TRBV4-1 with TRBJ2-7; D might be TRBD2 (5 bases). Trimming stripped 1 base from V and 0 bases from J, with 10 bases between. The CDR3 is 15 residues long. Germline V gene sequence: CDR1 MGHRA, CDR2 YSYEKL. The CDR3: CASSQGEYSSYEQYF. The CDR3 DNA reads TGCGCCAGCAGCCAAGGGGAGTACAGCTCCTACGAGCAGTACTTC.

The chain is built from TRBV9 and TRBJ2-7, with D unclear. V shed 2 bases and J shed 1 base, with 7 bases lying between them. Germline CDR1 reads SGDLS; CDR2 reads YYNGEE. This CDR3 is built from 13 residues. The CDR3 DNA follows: TGTGCCAGCAGCGTCGGCTTTTCCTACGAGCAGTACTTC. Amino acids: CASSVGFSYEQYF.

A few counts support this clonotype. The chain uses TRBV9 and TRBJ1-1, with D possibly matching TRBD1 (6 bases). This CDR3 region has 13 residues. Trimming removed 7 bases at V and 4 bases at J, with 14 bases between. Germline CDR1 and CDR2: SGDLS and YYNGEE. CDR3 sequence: CASGRGGGTEAFF. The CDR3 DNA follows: TGTGCCAGCGGCAGGGGCGGTGGCACTGAAGCTTTCTTT. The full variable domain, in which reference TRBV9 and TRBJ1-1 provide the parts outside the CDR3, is DSGVTQTPKHLITATGQRVTLRCSPRSGDLSVYWYQQSLDQGLQFLIQYYNGEERAKGNILERFSAQQFPDLHSELNLSSLELGDSALYFCASGRGGGTEAFFGQGTRLTVV.

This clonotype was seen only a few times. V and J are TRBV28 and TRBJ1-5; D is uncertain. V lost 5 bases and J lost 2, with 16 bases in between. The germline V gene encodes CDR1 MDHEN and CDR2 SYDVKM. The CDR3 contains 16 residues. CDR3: CASSGRVNLGNQPQHF. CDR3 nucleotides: TGTGCCAGCAGTGGACGGGTGAACCTTGGCAATCAGCCCCAGCATTTT. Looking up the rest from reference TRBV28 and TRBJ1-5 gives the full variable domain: DVKVTQSSRYLVKRTGEKVFLECVQDMDHENMFWYRQDPGLGLRLIYFSYDVKMKEKGDIPEGYSVSREKKERFSLILESASTNQTSMYLCASSGRVNLGNQPQHFGDGTRLSIL.

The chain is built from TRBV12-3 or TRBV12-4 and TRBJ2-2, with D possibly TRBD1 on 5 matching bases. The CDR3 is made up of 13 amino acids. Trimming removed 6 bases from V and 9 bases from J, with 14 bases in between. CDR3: CASRLDTLRELFF. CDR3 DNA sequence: TGTGCCAGCAGGTTGGACACATTAAGGGAGCTGTTTTTT.

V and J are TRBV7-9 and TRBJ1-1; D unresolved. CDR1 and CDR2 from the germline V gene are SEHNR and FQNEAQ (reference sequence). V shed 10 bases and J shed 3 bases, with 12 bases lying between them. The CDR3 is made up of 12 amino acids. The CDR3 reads CATSGVYTEAFF. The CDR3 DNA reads TGTGCCACCTCCGGGGTTTACACTGAAGCTTTCTTT.

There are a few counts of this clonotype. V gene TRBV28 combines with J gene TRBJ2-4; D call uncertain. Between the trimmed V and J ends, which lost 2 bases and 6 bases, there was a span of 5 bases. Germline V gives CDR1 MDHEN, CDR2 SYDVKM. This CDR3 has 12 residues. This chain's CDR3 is CASSLALNIQYF. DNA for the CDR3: TGTGCCAGCAGTTTAGCGCTAAACATTCAGTACTTC.

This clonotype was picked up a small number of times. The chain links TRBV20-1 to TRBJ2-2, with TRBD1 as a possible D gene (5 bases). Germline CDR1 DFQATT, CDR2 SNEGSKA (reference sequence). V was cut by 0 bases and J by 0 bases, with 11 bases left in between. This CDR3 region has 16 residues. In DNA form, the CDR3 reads TGCAGTGCTAGAGACGACAGTCTAACGAACACCGGGGAGCTGTTTTTT. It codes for CSARDDSLTNTGELFF.

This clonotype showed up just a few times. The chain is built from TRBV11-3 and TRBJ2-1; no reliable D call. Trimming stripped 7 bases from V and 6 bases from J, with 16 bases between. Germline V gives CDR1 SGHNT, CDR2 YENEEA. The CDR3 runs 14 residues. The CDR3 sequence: CASILVLPGNEQFF. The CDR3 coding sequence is TGTGCCAGCATCCTAGTCCTCCCCGGCAATGAGCAGTTCTTC.

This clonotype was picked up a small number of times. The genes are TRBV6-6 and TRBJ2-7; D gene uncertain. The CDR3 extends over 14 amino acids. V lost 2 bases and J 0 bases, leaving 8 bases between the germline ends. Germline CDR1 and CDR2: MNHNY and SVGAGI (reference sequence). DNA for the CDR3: TGTGCCAGCAGTTACGTGGAAAGCTCCTACGAGCAGTACGTC. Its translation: CASSYVESSYEQYV.

The CDR3 nucleotides read TGCGCCAGCAGCCTACTAGCGGGGGGAACAGAGACCCAGTACTTC. Protein: CASSLLAGGTETQYF. The chain couples TRBV4-1 to TRBJ2-5; 12 bases are shared with TRBD2. J lost 4 bases, V lost 4 bases, and 4 bases had no gene match. CDR1 MGHRA and CDR2 YSYEKL come from the germline V gene. The CDR3 has 15 amino acids.